The present T cell receptor beta chain was sequenced within a study of blood T cell repertoires in COVID-19. Study-wide context: COVID-19 samples from acute and convalescent phases originated in the United States, Italy and Spain. T cells, B-cell-depleted T cells, or PBMCs supplied cDNA or gDNA.

Measured with immunoSEQ multiplex PCR; TCRdb has only the in-frame clones, and not every one. The sample holds roughly 100,000 clones, about 85% seen once. Seattle patients were enrolled during active infection and followed longitudinally. V shed 1 base and J shed 7 bases, with 17 bases lying between them. The germline CDR1 and CDR2 sequences are SGHVS and FNYEAQ. The CDR3 totals 15 residues. The TCR comes from a woman aged 45 to 65 with COVID-19, enrolled during active disease. The V gene is TRBV7-6, the J gene TRBJ2-7, with a possible D match to TRBD1 (7 bases). The specimen sequenced was peripheral blood. CDR3 protein: CASSLGGQKGGEQYF. The CDR3 nucleotides are TGTGCCAGCAGCTTAGGGGGACAGAAAGGAGGGGAGCAGTACTTC.